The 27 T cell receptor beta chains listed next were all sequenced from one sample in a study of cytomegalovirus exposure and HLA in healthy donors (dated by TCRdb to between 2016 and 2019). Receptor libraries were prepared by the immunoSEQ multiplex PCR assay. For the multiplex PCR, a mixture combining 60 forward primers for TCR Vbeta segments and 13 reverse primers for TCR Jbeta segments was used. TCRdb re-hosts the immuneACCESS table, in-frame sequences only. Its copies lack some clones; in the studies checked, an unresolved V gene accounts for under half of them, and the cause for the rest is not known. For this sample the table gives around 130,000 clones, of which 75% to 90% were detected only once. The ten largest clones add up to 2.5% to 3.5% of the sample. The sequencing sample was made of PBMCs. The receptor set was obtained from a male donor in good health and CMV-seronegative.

Here the CDR3 reads CASRSGYEQYF. The CDR3 region has the DNA TGTGCCAGTAGATCGGGGTACGAGCAGTACTTC. The chain has TRBV19 and TRBJ2-7, with D tentatively TRBD2 (5 bases). V gave up 6 bases and J gave up 4 bases, with 7 bases separating them. CDR3 length equals 11 residues. CDR1 LNHDA and CDR2 SQIVND come from the germline V gene (reference sequence).

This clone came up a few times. The CDR3 nucleotides read TGTGCCAGCAGCAATAGACAGGAAGCTTTCTTT. It yields the protein CASSNRQEAFF. This sequence joins TRBV7-9 and TRBJ1-1; a possible D gene is TRBD1 (5 bases). V lost 5 bases, J lost 8 bases, and 9 bases lay in between. CDR1 and CDR2 (germline): SEHNR, FQNEAQ (reference sequence). This CDR3 has 11 residues.

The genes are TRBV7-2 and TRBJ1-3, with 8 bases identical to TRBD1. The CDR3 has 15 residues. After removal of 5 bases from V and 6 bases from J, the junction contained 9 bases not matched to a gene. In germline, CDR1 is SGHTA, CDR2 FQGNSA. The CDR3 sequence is CASSRGQARVNTIYF. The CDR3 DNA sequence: TGTGCCAGCAGCCGGGGACAGGCAAGGGTAAACACCATATATTTT.

The CDR3 region is CAWSVIQAAIGYTF. DNA of the CDR3: TGTGCCTGGAGTGTAATTCAAGCGGCTATCGGCTACACCTTC. The chain is built from TRBV30 and TRBJ1-2; D remains unclear. CDR3 length: 14 amino acids. The germline CDR1 and CDR2 sequences are GTSNPN and SVGIG (reference sequence). The V end was cut by 0 bases, the J end by 8 bases, with 16 bases between.

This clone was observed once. In DNA, the CDR3 is TGTGCCAGTACCCCGGGACAACTGAATCCACCCCTCCACTTT. It codes for CASTPGQLNPPLHF. The chain couples TRBV19 to TRBJ1-6, with D perhaps TRBD1 (6 bases). In germline, CDR1 is LNHDA, CDR2 SQIVND (reference sequence). Trimming pared 7 bases from V and 11 bases from J, leaving 18 bases between. The CDR3 loop spans 14 amino acids.

The DNA for the CDR3 is TGTGCCAGCAGTCCAGTTCGACAGGGTAGTCAGCCCCAGCATTTT. Translating it yields CASSPVRQGSQPQHF. The genes are TRBV28 and TRBJ1-5, with TRBD1 matching 7 bases. CDR1 is MDHEN, CDR2 SYDVKM, per germline. The trim removed 5 bases at V and 6 bases at J, leaving 10 bases unmatched. CDR3 length: 15 residues.

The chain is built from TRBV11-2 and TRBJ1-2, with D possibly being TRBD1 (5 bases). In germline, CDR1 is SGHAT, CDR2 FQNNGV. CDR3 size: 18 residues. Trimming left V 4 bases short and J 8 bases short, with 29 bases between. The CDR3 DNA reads TGTGCCAGCAGCTCCCCGGGGGGACGGACACCCACTTCGGGAGGCTACACCTTC. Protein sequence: CASSSPGGRTPTSGGYTF.

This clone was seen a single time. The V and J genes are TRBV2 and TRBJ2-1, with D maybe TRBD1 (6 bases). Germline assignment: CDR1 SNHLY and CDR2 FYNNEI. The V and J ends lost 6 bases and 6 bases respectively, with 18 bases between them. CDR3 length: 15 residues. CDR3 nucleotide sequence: TGTGCCAGCAGGCCCCCCGACAGGCTCCTCAATGAGCAGTTCTTC. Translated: CASRPPDRLLNEQFF.

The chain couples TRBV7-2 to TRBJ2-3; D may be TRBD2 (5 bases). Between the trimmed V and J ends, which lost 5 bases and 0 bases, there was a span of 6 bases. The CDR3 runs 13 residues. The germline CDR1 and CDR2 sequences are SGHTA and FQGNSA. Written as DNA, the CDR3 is TGTGCCAGCAGCAGGACTAGCACAGATACGCAGTATTTT. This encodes CASSRTSTDTQYF.

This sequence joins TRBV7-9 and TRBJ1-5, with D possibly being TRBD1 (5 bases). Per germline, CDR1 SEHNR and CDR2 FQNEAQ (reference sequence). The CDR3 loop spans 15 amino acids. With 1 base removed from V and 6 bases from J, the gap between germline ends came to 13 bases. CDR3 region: CASSLGWAGIQPQHF. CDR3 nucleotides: TGTGCCAGCAGCTTAGGTTGGGCAGGGATTCAGCCCCAGCATTTT.

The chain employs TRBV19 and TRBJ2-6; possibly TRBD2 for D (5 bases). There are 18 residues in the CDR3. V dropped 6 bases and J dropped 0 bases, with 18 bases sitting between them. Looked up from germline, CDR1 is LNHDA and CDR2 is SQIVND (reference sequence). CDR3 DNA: TGTGCCAGTAGACCACTTCGGGAATCAGTCTCTGGGGCCAACGTCCTGACTTTC. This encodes CASRPLRESVSGANVLTF.

The CDR3 coding sequence is TGTGCCAGCAGTGATCCTGAGGAGGGTAGAGCTGGAAACACCATATATTTT. This translates into CASSDPEEGRAGNTIYF. The rearrangement links TRBV25-1 to TRBJ1-3, with unresolved D. This CDR3 comprises 17 residues. Trimming removed 3 bases from V and 2 bases from J, with 17 bases in between. CDR1 MGHDK and CDR2 SYGVNS come from the germline V gene.

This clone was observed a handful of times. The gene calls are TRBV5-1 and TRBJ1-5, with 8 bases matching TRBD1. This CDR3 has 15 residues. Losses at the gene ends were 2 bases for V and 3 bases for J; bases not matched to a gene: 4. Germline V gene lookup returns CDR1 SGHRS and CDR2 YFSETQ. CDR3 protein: CASSLDQGANQPQHF. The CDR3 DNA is TGCGCCAGCAGCTTAGACCAGGGGGCCAATCAGCCCCAGCATTTT.

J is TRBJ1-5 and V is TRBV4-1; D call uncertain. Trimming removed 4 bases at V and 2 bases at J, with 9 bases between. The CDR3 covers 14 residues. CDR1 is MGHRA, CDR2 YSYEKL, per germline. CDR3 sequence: CASSRLLGNQPQHF. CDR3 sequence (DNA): TGCGCCAGCAGCCGCTTACTTGGCAATCAGCCCCAGCATTTT.

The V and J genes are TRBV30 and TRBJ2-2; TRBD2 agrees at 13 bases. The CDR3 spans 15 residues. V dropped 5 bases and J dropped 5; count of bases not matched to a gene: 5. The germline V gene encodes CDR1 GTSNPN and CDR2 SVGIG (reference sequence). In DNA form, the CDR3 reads TGTGCCTGGCGAAGACTAGCGGGAGGTACCGGGGAGCTGTTTTTT. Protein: CAWRRLAGGTGELFF.

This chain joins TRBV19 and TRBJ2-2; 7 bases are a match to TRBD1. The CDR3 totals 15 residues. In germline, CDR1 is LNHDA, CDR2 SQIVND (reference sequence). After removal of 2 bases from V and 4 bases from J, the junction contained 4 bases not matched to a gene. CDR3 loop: CASSIPGQFTGELFF. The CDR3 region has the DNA TGTGCCAGTAGTATACCGGGACAGTTCACCGGGGAGCTGTTTTTT.

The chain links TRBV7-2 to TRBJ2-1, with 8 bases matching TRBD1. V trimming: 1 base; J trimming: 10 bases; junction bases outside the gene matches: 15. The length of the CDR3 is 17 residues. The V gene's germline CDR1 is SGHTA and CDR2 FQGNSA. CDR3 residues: CASSLVSGTGIGFEQFF. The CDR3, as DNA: TGTGCCAGCAGCTTAGTTTCCGGGACAGGTATAGGGTTCGAGCAGTTCTTC.

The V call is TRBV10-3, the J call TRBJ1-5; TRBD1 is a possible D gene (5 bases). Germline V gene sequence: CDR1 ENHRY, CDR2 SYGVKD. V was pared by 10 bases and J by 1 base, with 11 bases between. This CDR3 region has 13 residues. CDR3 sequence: CAKTEPSNQPQHF. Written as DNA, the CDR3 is TGTGCCAAGACAGAACCAAGCAATCAGCCCCAGCATTTT.

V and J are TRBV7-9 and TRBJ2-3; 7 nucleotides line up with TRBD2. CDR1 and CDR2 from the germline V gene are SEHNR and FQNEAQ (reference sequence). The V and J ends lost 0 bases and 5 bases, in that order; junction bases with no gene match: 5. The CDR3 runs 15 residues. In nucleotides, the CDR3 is TGTGCCAGCAGCTTAGCGGGAGGGCCAGGAGATACGCAGTATTTT. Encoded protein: CASSLAGGPGDTQYF.

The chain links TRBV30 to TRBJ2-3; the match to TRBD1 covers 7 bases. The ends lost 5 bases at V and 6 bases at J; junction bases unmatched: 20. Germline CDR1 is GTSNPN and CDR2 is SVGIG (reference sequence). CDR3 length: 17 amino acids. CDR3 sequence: CAWANLRGQDLADTQYF. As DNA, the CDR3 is TGTGCCTGGGCGAACCTCCGTGGACAGGACCTGGCGGATACGCAGTATTTT.

CDR3 sequence: CATKVARGYNEQFF. The CDR3 DNA reads as TGTGCGACCAAGGTTGCTCGGGGTTACAATGAGCAGTTCTTC. This chain joins TRBV6-5 and TRBJ2-1, with a weak D call TRBD2 (5 bases). The V gene's germline CDR1 is MNHEY and CDR2 SVGAGI. The CDR3 has 14 residues.

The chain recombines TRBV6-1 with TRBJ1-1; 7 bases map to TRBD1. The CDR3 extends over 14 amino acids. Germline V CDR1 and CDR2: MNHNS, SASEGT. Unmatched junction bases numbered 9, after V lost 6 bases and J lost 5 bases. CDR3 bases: TGTGCCAGCAGCGGAGGGGGCGCGTGGACTGAAGCTTTCTTT. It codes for CASSGGGAWTEAFF.

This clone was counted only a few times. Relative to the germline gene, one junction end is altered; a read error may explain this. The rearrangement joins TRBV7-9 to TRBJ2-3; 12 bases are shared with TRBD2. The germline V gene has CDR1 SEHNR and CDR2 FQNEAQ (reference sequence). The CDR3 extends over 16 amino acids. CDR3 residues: CSSSPTSGRGTDTQYF. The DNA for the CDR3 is TGTTCCAGCAGTCCGACTAGCGGGAGAGGCACAGATACGCAGTATTTT.

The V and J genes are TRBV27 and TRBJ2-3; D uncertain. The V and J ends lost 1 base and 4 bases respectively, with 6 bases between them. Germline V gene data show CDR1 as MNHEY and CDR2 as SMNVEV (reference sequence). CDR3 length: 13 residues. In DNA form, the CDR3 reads TGTGCCAGCAGTTTATTGGGCCCAGATACGCAGTATTTT. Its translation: CASSLLGPDTQYF.

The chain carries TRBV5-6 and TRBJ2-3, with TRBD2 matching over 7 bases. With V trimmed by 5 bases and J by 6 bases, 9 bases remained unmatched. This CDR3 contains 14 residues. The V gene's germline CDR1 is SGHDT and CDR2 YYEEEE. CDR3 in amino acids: CASRLGLEGDTQYF. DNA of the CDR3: TGTGCCAGCAGGCTAGGACTAGAGGGGGATACGCAGTATTTT. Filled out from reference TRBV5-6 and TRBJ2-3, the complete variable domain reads DAGVTQSPTHLIKTRGQQVTLRCSPKSGHDTVSWYQQALGQGPQFIFQYYEEEERQRGNFPDRFSGHQFPNYSSELNVNALLLGDSALYLCASRLGLEGDTQYFGPGTRLTVL.

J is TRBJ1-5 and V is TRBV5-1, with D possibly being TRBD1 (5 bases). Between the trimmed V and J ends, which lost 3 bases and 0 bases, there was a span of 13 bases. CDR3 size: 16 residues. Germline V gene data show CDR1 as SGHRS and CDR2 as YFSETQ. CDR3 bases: TGCGCCAGCAGCTCCGGCACAGGTAATAGCAATCAGCCCCAGCATTTT. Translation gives CASSSGTGNSNQPQHF.

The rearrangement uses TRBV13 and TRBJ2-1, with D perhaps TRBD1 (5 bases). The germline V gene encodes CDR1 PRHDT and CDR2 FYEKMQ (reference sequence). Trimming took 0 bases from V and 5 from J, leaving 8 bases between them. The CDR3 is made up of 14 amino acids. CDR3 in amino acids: CASSLGRRDNEQFF. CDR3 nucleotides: TGTGCCAGCAGCTTAGGACGCAGGGACAATGAGCAGTTCTTC.